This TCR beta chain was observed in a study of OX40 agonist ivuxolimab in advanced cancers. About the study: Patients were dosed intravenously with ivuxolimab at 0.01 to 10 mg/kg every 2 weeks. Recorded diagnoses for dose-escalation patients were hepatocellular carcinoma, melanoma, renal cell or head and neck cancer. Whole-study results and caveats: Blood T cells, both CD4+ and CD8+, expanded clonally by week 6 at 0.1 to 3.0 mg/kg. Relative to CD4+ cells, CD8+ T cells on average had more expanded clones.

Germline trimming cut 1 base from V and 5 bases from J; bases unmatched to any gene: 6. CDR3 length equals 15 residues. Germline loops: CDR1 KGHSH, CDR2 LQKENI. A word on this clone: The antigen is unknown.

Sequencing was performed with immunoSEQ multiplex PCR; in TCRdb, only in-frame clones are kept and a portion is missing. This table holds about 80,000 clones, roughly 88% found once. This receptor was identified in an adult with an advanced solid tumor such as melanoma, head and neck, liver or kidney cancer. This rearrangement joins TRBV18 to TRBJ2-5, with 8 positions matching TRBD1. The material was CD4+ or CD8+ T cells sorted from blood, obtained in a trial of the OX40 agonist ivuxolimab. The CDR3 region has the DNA TGTGCCAGCTCACCACGGGGACAGGTCGACGAGACCCAGTACTTC. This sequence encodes CASSPRGQVDETQYF.